The next 10 T cell receptor beta chains were all read from a single sample in a study of CD8 T cells in Susac syndrome. It was with random hexamers that about 0.45 to 1 ug RNA was reverse transcribed. MiXCR was run by TCRdb on the immunoSEQ multiplex PCR reads, yielding one entry per CDR3 protein. The sample holds a few hundred thousand distinct CDR3 sequences, 95% seen once. The specimen sequenced was CD4+ T cells from PBMCs. These receptors all stem from a human donor with multiple sclerosis.

The rearrangement uses TRBV5-4 and TRBJ1-2; D is undetermined. Germline CDR1 is SGHNT and CDR2 is YYREEE (reference sequence). This CDR3 is 13 amino acids long. Trimming shortened V by 1 base and J by 0 bases, and 4 bases separated the two germline ends. This chain's CDR3 is CASSLSANYGYTF. In DNA form, the CDR3 reads TGTGCCAGCAGCTTGAGTGCTAACTATGGCTACACCTTC.

The chain combines TRBV7-9 with TRBJ2-7; D possibly uses TRBD1 or TRBD2 (5 bases each). The germline gives CDR1 SEHNR, CDR2 FQNEAQ (reference sequence). This CDR3 contains 17 residues. V was shortened by 5 bases and J by 0 bases, with 20 bases between the two germline ends. CDR3 nucleotide sequence: TGTGCCAGCAGCCACTTCGGGGCGGACCATAGCTCCTACGAGCAGTACTTC. Protein sequence: CASSHFGADHSSYEQYF.

The rearrangement joins TRBV2 to TRBJ2-5; a weak D match, TRBD1 (6 bases). The CDR3 has 14 amino acids. Trimming cost V 7 bases and J 0 bases, with 12 bases left between them. Germline CDR1 and CDR2: SNHLY and FYNNEI. The CDR3 nucleotides are TGTGCCAGCACCCGGACAGCGAACCAAGAGACCCAGTACTTC. It yields the protein CASTRTANQETQYF.

This clonotype was recorded once. The V call is TRBV20-1, the J call TRBJ2-3, with D perhaps TRBD2 (6 bases). This CDR3 comprises 12 residues. V lost 3 bases, J lost 5 bases, and 9 bases lay in between. Germline V CDR1 and CDR2: DFQATT, SNEGSKA (reference sequence). The CDR3 nucleotides read TGCAGTGCTAGCGGGGGAGGAGATACGCAGTATTTT. This translates into CSASGGGDTQYF.

V usage is TRBV4-2 and J usage is TRBJ1-1, with no clear D. With 4 bases removed from V and 0 bases from J, the gap between germline ends came to 12 bases. Germline-derived CDR1 and CDR2 are LGHNA and YNFKEQ. The CDR3 totals 15 residues. The CDR3 here is CASSPRQILNTEAFF. In nucleotides, the CDR3 is TGTGCCAGCAGCCCTCGGCAGATCTTGAACACTGAAGCTTTCTTT.

The chain carries TRBV3-1 and TRBJ2-5; D unclear. The germline gives CDR1 LGHDT, CDR2 YNNKEL (reference sequence). V shed 4 bases and J shed 5 bases, with 8 bases lying between them. The CDR3 length is 12 residues. CDR3 protein: CASSPALETQYF. DNA for the CDR3: TGTGCCAGCAGCCCCGCTCTGGAGACCCAGTACTTC.

The chain combines TRBV4-1 with TRBJ2-7, with D maybe TRBD1 (5 bases). Trimming shortened V by 3 bases and J by 0 bases, and 18 bases separated the two germline ends. In germline, CDR1 is MGHRA, CDR2 YSYEKL. There are 17 residues in the CDR3. CDR3 sequence (DNA): TGCGCCAGCAGCCACGCCCTCTCAAGCAGGGCCTCCTACGAGCAGTACTTC. Protein sequence: CASSHALSSRASYEQYF.

This chain joins TRBV20-1 and TRBJ1-1, with D perhaps matching TRBD1 (5 bases). CDR1 and CDR2 (germline): DFQATT, SNEGSKA (reference sequence). Trimming took 0 bases from V and 1 from J, leaving 9 bases between them. The CDR3 sequence is 14 residues long. DNA of the CDR3: TGCAGTGCTAGAGATCGGAGGGGGAACACTGAAGCTTTCTTT. Its protein product is CSARDRRGNTEAFF.

The chain links TRBV11-2 to TRBJ1-6; 7 bases match TRBD1. The CDR3 spans 14 residues. In germline, CDR1 is SGHAT, CDR2 FQNNGV. V lost 5 bases and J lost 6; bases outside the gene matches: 4. DNA of the CDR3: TGTGCCAGCAGCCTTACAGGGGTTAATTCACCCCTCCACTTT. Its translation is CASSLTGVNSPLHF.

The CDR3 DNA is TGCAGCGTCGAACGCACAGGAGGTTTAGGCACAGATACGCAGTATTTT. Amino acids: CSVERTGGLGTDTQYF. The genes are TRBV29-1 and TRBJ2-3, with D perhaps given as TRBD1 or TRBD2 (5 bases each). Trimming left V 6 bases short and J 1 base short, with 20 bases between. There are 16 residues in the CDR3. CDR1 and CDR2 from the germline V gene are SQVTM and ANQGSEA.